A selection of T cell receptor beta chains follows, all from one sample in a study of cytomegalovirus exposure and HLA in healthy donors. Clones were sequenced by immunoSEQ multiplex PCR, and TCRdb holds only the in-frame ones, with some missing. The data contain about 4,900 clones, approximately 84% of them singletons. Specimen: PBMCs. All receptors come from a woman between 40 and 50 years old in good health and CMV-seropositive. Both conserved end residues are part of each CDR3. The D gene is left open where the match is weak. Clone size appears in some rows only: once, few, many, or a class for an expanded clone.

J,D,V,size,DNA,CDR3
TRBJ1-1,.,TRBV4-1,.,TGCGCCAGCAGCCAAGAAGGCAGGGTGAACACTGAAGCTTTCTTT,CASSQEGRVNTEAFF
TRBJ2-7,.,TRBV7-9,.,TGTGCCAGCAGCTTAGCGCTGGCCGCCTACGAGCAGTACTTC,CASSLALAAYEQYF
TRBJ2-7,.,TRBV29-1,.,TGCAGCGTGACCCCCGGGTCTAGATCCTACGAGCAGTACTTC,CSVTPGSRSYEQYF
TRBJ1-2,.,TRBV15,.,TGTGCCACCAGCTCCGAGGGGGGGGATTATGGCTACACCTTC,CATSSEGGDYGYTF
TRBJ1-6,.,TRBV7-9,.,TGTGCCAGCAGCCGTGGACAGCATAATTCACCCCTCCACTTT,CASSRGQHNSPLHF
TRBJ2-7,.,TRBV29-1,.,TGCAGCGTTGACCCTACAGGTAACTCCTACGAGCAGTACTTC,CSVDPTGNSYEQYF
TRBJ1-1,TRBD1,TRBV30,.,TGTGCCTGGGACAGGGTGAACACTGAAGCTTTCTTT,CAWDRVNTEAFF
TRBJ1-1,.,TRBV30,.,TGTGCCTGGAGTCTAGGGGGAACTGAAGCTTTCTTT,CAWSLGGTEAFF
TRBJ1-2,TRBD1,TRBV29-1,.,TGCAGCGTTGATAGCGGGACAGCTAACTATGGCTACACCTTC,CSVDSGTANYGYTF
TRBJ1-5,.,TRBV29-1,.,TGCAGCGTTGTATCGGGGAATCAGCCCCAGCATTTT,CSVVSGNQPQHF
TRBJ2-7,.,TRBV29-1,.,TGCAGCGCGGTACAGATCTACGAGCAGTACTTC,CSAVQIYEQYF
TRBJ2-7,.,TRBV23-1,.,TGCGCCGCAAAGTCGACGGGCTCAGGGAAGGGCTACGAGCAGTACTTC,CAAKSTGSGKGYEQYF
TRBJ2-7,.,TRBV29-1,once,TGCAGCGTCGGAGGACAGCTCTACGAGCAGTACTTC,CSVGGQLYEQYF
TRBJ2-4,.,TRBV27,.,TGTGCCAGCAGTTCGGAGCTAGCCAAAAACATTCAGTACTTC,CASSSELAKNIQYF
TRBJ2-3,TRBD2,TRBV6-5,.,TGTGCCAGCAGAACCTTAGCGGGTCTCACAGATACGCAGTATTTT,CASRTLAGLTDTQYF
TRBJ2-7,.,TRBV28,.,TGTGCCAGCAGTTTATTTGGCCAAGCCTACGAGCAGTACTTC,CASSLFGQAYEQYF
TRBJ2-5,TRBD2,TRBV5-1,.,TGCGCCAGCAGCCTGACTAGCCAGCAGGAGACCCAGTACTTC,CASSLTSQQETQYF
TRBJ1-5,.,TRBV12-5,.,TGTGCTAGGGCATCGAATCAGCCCCAGCATTTT,CARASNQPQHF
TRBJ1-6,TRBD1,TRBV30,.,TGTGCCTGGAGTCGGGACAGGGTTAACTCCTATAATTCACCCCTCCACTTT,CAWSRDRVNSYNSPLHF
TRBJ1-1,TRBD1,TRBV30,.,TGTGCCTCAAGGACAGGGTTGAACACTGAAGCTTTCTTT,CASRTGLNTEAFF
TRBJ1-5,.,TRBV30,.,TGTGCCTGGAGTCGGGAACTTCAGCCCCAGCATTTT,CAWSRELQPQHF
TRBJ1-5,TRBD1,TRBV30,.,TGTGCCTGGAGCAGGGGGCTTTATCAGCCCCAGCATTTT,CAWSRGLYQPQHF
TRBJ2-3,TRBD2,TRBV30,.,TGTGCCCGGAGTGGGGCGGGGGGCGCAGATACGCAGTATTTT,CARSGAGGADTQYF
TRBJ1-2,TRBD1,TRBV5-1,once,TGCGCCAGCAGCTTTTACAGGGGTGGCTACACCTTC,CASSFYRGGYTF
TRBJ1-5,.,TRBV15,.,TGTGCCACCAGCGCCGATCGGGGTTCGGGGCAGCCCCAGCATTTT,CATSADRGSGQPQHF
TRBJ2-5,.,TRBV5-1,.,TGCGCCAGCAGCTTGGAAGGGGCGGAGACCCAGTACTTC,CASSLEGAETQYF
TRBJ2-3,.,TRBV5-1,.,TGCGCCAGCAGCTTAGAGGATACGCAGTATTTT,CASSLEDTQYF
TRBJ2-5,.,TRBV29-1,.,TGCAGCGTCCGGCCCTATGGGCAGATCCAAGAGACCCAGTACTTC,CSVRPYGQIQETQYF
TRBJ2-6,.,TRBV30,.,TGTGCCTGGAGTTCGGGAAAAGGATTCTCTGGGGCCAACGTCCTGACTTTC,CAWSSGKGFSGANVLTF
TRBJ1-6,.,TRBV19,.,TGTGCCAGTAGTTCAGGGGCAGGTAATTCACCCCTCCACTTT,CASSSGAGNSPLHF
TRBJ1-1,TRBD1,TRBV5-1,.,TGCGCCAGCAGCTTCTCACAGGGGATCGCTGAAGCTTTCTTT,CASSFSQGIAEAFF
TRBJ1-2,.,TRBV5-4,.,TGTGCGGGGGCAACTAACTATGGCTACACCTTC,CAGATNYGYTF
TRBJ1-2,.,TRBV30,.,TGTGCCTGGAGTCGCAGCGGGTATGGCTACACCTTC,CAWSRSGYGYTF
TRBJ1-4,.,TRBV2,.,TGTGCCAGCAGTACCGGACATGAAGGTGAAAAACTGTTTTTT,CASSTGHEGEKLFF
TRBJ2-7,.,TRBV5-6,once,TGTGCCAGCAGCTTGACAGGGTCGGACTACGAGCAGTACTTC,CASSLTGSDYEQYF
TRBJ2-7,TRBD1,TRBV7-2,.,TGTGCCAGCAGCTTCAGGGGACAGGGGGCCTACGAGCAGTACTTC,CASSFRGQGAYEQYF
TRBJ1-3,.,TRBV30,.,TGTGCCTGGAGTGTACGCGGAGGGAGGAGAAACACCATATATTTT,CAWSVRGGRRNTIYF
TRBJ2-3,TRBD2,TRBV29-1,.,TGCAGCGTTGGCTCGGGGACTAGCGAGCCAGATACGCAGTATTTT,CSVGSGTSEPDTQYF
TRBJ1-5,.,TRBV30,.,TGTGCCTGGAGTCAGGGTTTTCAGCCCCAGCATTTT,CAWSQGFQPQHF
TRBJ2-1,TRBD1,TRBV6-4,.,TGTGCCAGCAGTGACCTTACAGGGGCCCACAATGAGCAGTTCTTC,CASSDLTGAHNEQFF